The 10 T cell receptor beta chains below all came from one sample that was sequenced in a study of graft-versus-host responses after intestinal transplantation. The table came from immunoSEQ multiplex PCR; TCRdb's copy has only in-frame clones and leaves some out. The sample carries about 85,000 clones, roughly 85% recorded once. These receptors lack a known antigen. This material consisted of unstimulated CD4+ T cells sorted from spleen or lymph node cells, taken before intestinal transplant. Receptors were obtained from a human donor who received an intestinal transplant.

This clone was seen only once. This chain connects TRBV5-1 to TRBJ2-2, with 11 bases matching TRBD1. This CDR3 region has 14 residues. V shed 9 bases and J 6 bases; nucleotides not matched to a gene: 7. In germline, CDR1 is SGHRS, CDR2 YFSETQ. CDR3 amino acids: CATFPGQGAGELFF. The CDR3 nucleotides are TGCGCCACCTTCCCGGGACAGGGGGCCGGGGAGCTGTTTTTT.

This clone was counted a few times. The chain joins TRBV5-6 to TRBJ1-3, with no clear D. V was shortened by 3 bases and J by 7 bases, with 5 bases between the two germline ends. Germline V gives CDR1 SGHDT, CDR2 YYEEEE. CDR3 length: 11 residues. The CDR3 bases are TGTGCCAGCAGCTCCGAGAACACCATATATTTT. This sequence encodes CASSSENTIYF.

This clone was counted between two and nine times. The V call is TRBV4-2, the J call TRBJ2-7; 12 positions agree with TRBD2. CDR1 LGHNA and CDR2 YNFKEQ come from the germline V gene. V lost 5 bases to trimming and J lost 2 bases; unmatched junction nucleotides: 10. The CDR3 contains 17 residues. The CDR3 coding sequence is TGTGCCAGCAGCTTGGTTCTAGCGGGGGGGTCAACCTACGAGCAGTACTTC. Protein sequence: CASSLVLAGGSTYEQYF.

The gene calls are TRBV5-1 and TRBJ2-1; TRBD1 matches 7 bases. The CDR3 consists of 16 residues. The germline V gene has CDR1 SGHRS and CDR2 YFSETQ. The trim removed 3 bases at V and 6 bases at J, leaving 12 bases unmatched. The CDR3 protein is CASSWLPGQNRNEQFF. In nucleotides, the CDR3 is TGCGCCAGCAGCTGGCTCCCGGGACAGAATCGCAATGAGCAGTTCTTC.

The chain joins TRBV7-8 to TRBJ2-7, with TRBD1 matching 7 bases. The V gene's germline CDR1 is SGHVS and CDR2 FQNEAQ. CDR3 length: 16 amino acids. V shed 1 base and J 3 bases; nucleotides not matched to a gene: 9. CDR3 protein: CASSLGGRQGDYEQYF. The CDR3 nucleotides are TGTGCCAGCAGCTTAGGGGGGCGACAGGGTGACTACGAGCAGTACTTC.

This clone has a handful of counts. V and J are TRBV5-6 and TRBJ2-2, with 8 positions matching TRBD2. V lost 4 bases and J lost 5; bases outside the gene matches: 10. CDR1 is SGHDT and CDR2 is YYEEEE in the germline V gene. The CDR3 length is 16 residues. CDR3: CASSGAGTRKTGELFF. DNA of the CDR3: TGTGCCAGCAGCGGGGCCGGGACTAGAAAAACCGGGGAGCTGTTTTTT.

For this clone: The same CDR3 also results from other DNA sequences found in this sample. The gene calls are TRBV9 and TRBJ1-3; D is unclear. Germline CDR1 is SGDLS and CDR2 is YYNGEE. The V and J ends lost 0 bases and 1 base respectively, with 5 bases between them. The CDR3 length is 14 residues. The CDR3 protein is CASSVAGSGNTIYF. As DNA, the CDR3 is TGTGCCAGCAGCGTAGCAGGTTCTGGAAACACCATATATTTT.

This chain links TRBV29-1 with TRBJ1-2, with 10 nucleotides matching TRBD1. The CDR3 is made up of 13 amino acids. J lost 8 bases, V lost 6 bases, and 9 bases had no gene match. Germline-derived CDR1 and CDR2 are SQVTM and ANQGSEA. CDR3 sequence reads: CSVQRGTGEGYTF. Here the CDR3 DNA reads TGCAGCGTCCAACGAGGGACAGGGGAAGGCTACACCTTC.

This chain's CDR3 is CASSTSGRAIAHNEQFF. In DNA form, the CDR3 reads TGTGCCAGCAGCACGAGCGGGAGAGCTATTGCCCACAATGAGCAGTTCTTC. The rearrangement uses TRBV7-9 and TRBJ2-1; TRBD2 agrees at 8 bases. CDR3 length: 17 residues. Germline CDR1 SEHNR, CDR2 FQNEAQ (reference sequence). Trimming at V came to 5 bases and at J to 5 bases, leaving 14 bases not matched to a gene.

The V and J genes are TRBV18 and TRBJ2-7, with TRBD1 identical over 9 bases. The ends lost 3 bases at V and 3 bases at J; junction bases unmatched: 0. CDR1 and CDR2 (germline): KGHSH, LQKENI. There are 13 residues in the CDR3. CDR3 bases: TGTGCCAGCTCACCGACAGGGGGCTACGAGCAGTACTTC. Translated: CASSPTGGYEQYF.